Listed here is a single T cell receptor beta chain. Its antigen is not known. The data were taken from a study of CXCR3-negative and CXCR3-positive naive CD8 T cells. The CDR3 extends over 14 amino acids. The germline V gene encodes CDR1 SGHDN and CDR2 FVKESK. The authors made the TRB cDNA libraries by 5' RACE using UMI labels. One entry per CDR3 protein, without DNA, is what TCRdb gives after re-calling the 5' RACE reads. Its table records 45,000 or so distinct CDR3 sequences. Study findings and constraints: Partial loss of CXCR3 expression followed cryopreservation; most assays used fresh PBMCs. Naive cells, whether CXCR3-negative or CXCR3-positive, had similar TRBV-TRBJ usage, while memory cells differed.

All CD8+ T cell subsets were sorted in triplicate at 250,000 to 300,000 cells each. The chain is built from TRBV14 and TRBJ2-7. The TCR originated in a human donor in good health. Some clones in this sample may be carry-over from other donors' samples. Sequencing input: memory CD8+ T cells from blood. The CDR3 protein is CASSHDEVSYEQYF.